Each of the 3 T cell receptor beta chains below was sequenced from the same sample in a study of blood T cell repertoires in COVID-19. The data were produced by immunoSEQ multiplex PCR, yet TCRdb's version contains in-frame clones alone and is incomplete. Of some 170,000 clones listed, roughly three quarters were seen once; the top ten hold roughly 8.8%. The sequenced sample was peripheral blood. The origin of the receptors is a woman between 45 and 60 years old with active or convalescent COVID-19.

This chain uses TRBV27 with TRBJ1-1; D uncertain. V shed 8 bases and J shed 0 bases, with 10 bases lying between them. Germline V gene data show CDR1 as MNHEY and CDR2 as SMNVEV (reference sequence). The CDR3 length is 13 residues. The CDR3 coding sequence is TGTGCCAGCGGGTACTATATGAACACTGAAGCTTTCTTT. This translates into CASGYYMNTEAFF.

The V gene is TRBV18, the J gene TRBJ2-4, with a possible D match to TRBD1 (6 bases). The CDR3 extends over 16 amino acids. Trimming shortened V by 3 bases and J by 2 bases, and 14 bases separated the two germline ends. Germline V lookup: CDR1 KGHSH, CDR2 LQKENI. The CDR3 here is CASSPSQGSTKNIQYF. In DNA, the CDR3 is TGTGCCAGCTCACCTTCACAGGGTTCGACCAAAAACATTCAGTACTTC. Supplemented by reference TRBV18 and TRBJ2-4, the full variable domain reads NAGVMQNPRHLVRRRGQEARLRCSPMKGHSHVYWYRQLPEEGLKFMVYLQKENIIDESGMPKERFSAEFPKEGPSILRIQQVVRGDSAAYFCASSPSQGSTKNIQYFGAGTRLSVL.

V and J are TRBV2 and TRBJ1-5, with a possible D match to TRBD1 (6 bases). Trimming removed 6 bases from V and 5 bases from J, with 14 bases in between. The length of the CDR3 is 14 residues. Germline CDR1 reads SNHLY; CDR2 reads FYNNEI. For the CDR3, the DNA is TGTGCCAGCAGGGGGGCTACTCCGTATCAGCCCCAGCATTTT. It yields the protein CASRGATPYQPQHF.